This passage covers 29 T cell receptor beta chains from one sample sequenced in a study of cytomegalovirus exposure and HLA in healthy donors. Primers included in the PCR were 60 Vbeta and 13 Jbeta primers. The method was immunoSEQ multiplex PCR; TCRdb's version includes in-frame clones alone and lacks a portion of them. The data contain 150,000 to 200,000 clones, more than 60% of them singletons. Sequenced material: PBMCs. These receptors were collected from a man between 18 and 35 years old in good health and CMV-seropositive.

V and J are TRBV10-2 and TRBJ2-7; 12 bases match TRBD2. The J segment lost 6 bases and the V segment lost 6 bases, leaving 3 bases of the junction unmatched. There are 13 residues in the CDR3. Germline V CDR1 and CDR2: WSHSY, SAAADI. Here the CDR3 DNA reads TGCGCCAGCAGGACTAGCGGGAGTGGCGAGCAGTACTTC. Encoded protein: CASRTSGSGEQYF.

The chain employs TRBV28 and TRBJ2-2; no reliable D call. Germline V CDR1 and CDR2: MDHEN, SYDVKM. The CDR3 extends over 15 amino acids. Trimming removed 2 bases at V and 1 base at J, with 8 bases between. The CDR3 region has the DNA TGTGCCAGCAGTTTAGCACAACGGAACACCGGGGAGCTGTTTTTT. Its protein is CASSLAQRNTGELFF.

The J gene is TRBJ1-1, the V gene TRBV5-6, with TRBD1 matching 9 bases. Germline V lookup: CDR1 SGHDT, CDR2 YYEEEE. V dropped 3 bases and J dropped 0; count of bases not matched to a gene: 6. The CDR3 runs to 16 residues. The CDR3 loop reads CASSSGQGGMNTEAFF. The CDR3 DNA sequence: TGTGCCAGCAGCTCGGGACAGGGCGGAATGAACACTGAAGCTTTCTTT.

The V call is TRBV27, the J call TRBJ2-1; maybe TRBD2 (6 bases). V was cut by 3 bases and J by 1 base, with 7 bases left in between. This CDR3 region has 14 residues. Germline V lookup: CDR1 MNHEY, CDR2 SMNVEV (reference sequence). The CDR3 nucleotides read TGTGCCAGCAGTTTTCGGGGGTCCTACAATGAGCAGTTCTTC. Its protein product is CASSFRGSYNEQFF.

J is TRBJ2-5 and V is TRBV7-2; TRBD2 agrees at 13 bases. The CDR3 is 16 amino acids. Looked up from germline, CDR1 is SGHTA and CDR2 is FQGNSA. J gave up 4 bases and V 4 bases, and 6 bases lay outside the gene matches. In DNA form, the CDR3 reads TGTGCCAGCAGCTCCAGACTAGCGGGAGGTAGAGAGACCCAGTACTTC. Its translation: CASSSRLAGGRETQYF. Full variable domain (rest looked up from reference TRBV7-2 and TRBJ2-5): GAGVSQSPSNKVTEKGKDVELRCDPISGHTALYWYRQSLGQGLEFLIYFQGNSAPDKSGLPSDRFSAERTGGSVSTLTIQRTQQEDSAVYLCASSSRLAGGRETQYFGPGTRLLVL.

In this sample, this clone turned up once. This chain joins TRBV11-2 and TRBJ2-5; the D gene is possibly TRBD1 (5 bases). CDR1 is SGHAT and CDR2 is FQNNGV in the germline V gene. Trimming took off 5 bases at V and 5 bases at J, with 12 bases between the two ends. The CDR3 is 13 residues long. The CDR3 region is CASSAGIVETQYF. The CDR3 DNA reads as TGTGCCAGCAGCGCAGGGATCGTGGAGACCCAGTACTTC.

This clone appeared a single time. The chain uses TRBV6-5 and TRBJ2-3; a weak D match, TRBD2 (5 bases). This CDR3 comprises 16 residues. In germline, CDR1 is MNHEY, CDR2 SVGAGI. The V gene lost 0 bases and the J gene lost 0 bases, with 10 bases spanning the gap. The chain's CDR3 is CASSYSRDSSTDTQYF. Here the CDR3 DNA reads TGTGCCAGCAGTTACTCGAGGGATTCTAGCACAGATACGCAGTATTTT.

This clone was detected only a few times. This sequence joins TRBV19 and TRBJ1-1; 8 bases align to TRBD1. V was pared by 6 bases and J by 6 bases, with 9 bases of the junction left unmatched. CDR3 size: 14 residues. CDR1 is LNHDA and CDR2 is SQIVND in the germline V gene (reference sequence). The CDR3 DNA follows: TGTGCCAGTAGGGGTACAGGGGGAGACCCTGAAGCTTTCTTT. It is translated as CASRGTGGDPEAFF.

The chain links TRBV27 to TRBJ1-2; 10 bases are shared with TRBD1. The J segment lost 6 bases and the V segment lost 0 bases, leaving 7 bases of the junction unmatched. This CDR3 is 16 amino acids long. Germline V gene lookup returns CDR1 MNHEY and CDR2 SMNVEV (reference sequence). The CDR3 region has the DNA TGTGCCAGCAGTTTATCGGCCCGCGGGACAGGGGATGGCTACACCTTC. Its translation is CASSLSARGTGDGYTF.

This chain links TRBV18 with TRBJ1-4; D is unclear. V shed 3 bases and J shed 5 bases, with 10 bases lying between them. Germline V gene lookup returns CDR1 KGHSH and CDR2 LQKENI. The CDR3 is made up of 14 amino acids. CDR3: CASSPALGNEKLFF. CDR3 DNA: TGTGCCAGCTCACCCGCCCTCGGGAATGAAAAACTGTTTTTT.

This chain uses TRBV7-9 with TRBJ2-5; D might be TRBD2 (7 bases). Germline values: CDR1 SEHNR, CDR2 FQNEAQ (reference sequence). CDR3 length: 14 residues. Trimming left V 5 bases short and J 5 bases short, with 15 bases between. The DNA of the CDR3 is TGTGCCAGCAGCCCCTTGAGGGGGGGCGAGACCCAGTACTTC. Encoded protein: CASSPLRGGETQYF.

The gene calls are TRBV9 and TRBJ2-1, with 14 bases lining up with TRBD2. The CDR3 sequence is 18 residues long. Germline V CDR1 and CDR2: SGDLS, YYNGEE. V trimming: 2 bases; J trimming: 0 bases; junction bases outside the gene matches: 4. CDR3 sequence reads: CASSVGLAGAGSYNEQFF. CDR3 sequence (DNA): TGTGCCAGCAGCGTGGGACTAGCGGGAGCGGGCTCCTACAATGAGCAGTTCTTC.

The chain links TRBV5-1 to TRBJ2-1, with D perhaps TRBD2 (6 bases). The CDR3 totals 15 residues. Trimming pared 0 bases from V and 6 bases from J, leaving 13 bases between. The germline gives CDR1 SGHRS, CDR2 YFSETQ. The CDR3 region is CASSLGPTSPNEQFF. The CDR3 DNA sequence: TGCGCCAGCAGCTTGGGGCCGACTAGTCCCAATGAGCAGTTCTTC.

This chain joins TRBV5-1 and TRBJ2-5, with a tentative D call TRBD1 (5 bases). This CDR3 is 14 amino acids long. The germline V gene encodes CDR1 SGHRS and CDR2 YFSETQ. V dropped 1 base and J dropped 4 bases, with 11 bases sitting between them. CDR3 amino acids: CASSLWARAETQYF. CDR3 DNA sequence: TGCGCCAGCAGCTTGTGGGCCAGGGCAGAGACCCAGTACTTC. The full variable domain, in which reference TRBV5-1 and TRBJ2-5 provide the parts outside the CDR3, is KAGVTQTPRYLIKTRGQQVTLSCSPISGHRSVSWYQQTPGQGLQFLFEYFSETQRNKGNFPGRFSGRQFSNSRSEMNVSTLELGDSALYLCASSLWARAETQYFGPGTRLLVL.

The CDR3 spells CASSQGLALEQYF. The CDR3 nucleotides are TGTGCCAGCAGTCAAGGACTAGCTCTCGAGCAGTACTTC. This chain links TRBV6-5 with TRBJ2-7; 8 bases are a match to TRBD2. This CDR3 spans 13 amino acids. J lost 6 bases, V lost 5 bases, and 6 bases had no gene match. Germline-derived CDR1 and CDR2 are MNHEY and SVGAGI.

This chain joins TRBV7-2 and TRBJ2-7; D gene uncertain. Germline assignment: CDR1 SGHTA and CDR2 FQGNSA. V shed 3 bases and J shed 3 bases, with 3 bases lying between them. CDR3 length: 11 amino acids. The CDR3 loop is CASSFSYEQYF. For the CDR3, the DNA is TGTGCCAGCAGCTTTAGCTACGAGCAGTACTTC.

The rearrangement uses TRBV19 and TRBJ1-1, with a weak D call TRBD1 (6 bases). The CDR3 is 11 residues long. Germline V gene sequence: CDR1 LNHDA, CDR2 SQIVND (reference sequence). Between the trimmed V and J ends, which lost 6 bases and 4 bases, there was a span of 6 bases. The CDR3 spells CASRQGTEAFF. The CDR3 nucleotides are TGTGCCAGTAGACAGGGCACTGAAGCTTTCTTT.

The chain joins TRBV7-2 to TRBJ2-3; TRBD2 aligns across 7 bases. The germline gives CDR1 SGHTA, CDR2 FQGNSA. CDR3 length equals 15 residues. With V trimmed by 3 bases and J by 0 bases, 3 bases remained unmatched. The CDR3 sequence is CASSFGGGSTDTQYF. In DNA form, the CDR3 reads TGTGCCAGCAGCTTCGGCGGGGGTAGCACAGATACGCAGTATTTT.

The genes are TRBV10-3 and TRBJ2-1, with 7 bases fitting TRBD2. Germline CDR1 is ENHRY and CDR2 is SYGVKD. The length of the CDR3 is 14 residues. Trimming removed 10 bases from V and 6 bases from J; junction bases left unmatched: 12. This chain's CDR3 is CATRAGPRGNEQFF. The CDR3 nucleotides are TGTGCCACCCGAGCGGGGCCCCGCGGCAATGAGCAGTTCTTC.

This sequence joins TRBV2 and TRBJ1-2; 7 positions agree with TRBD1. The germline V gene has CDR1 SNHLY and CDR2 FYNNEI. The CDR3 totals 16 residues. With 6 bases clipped from V and 0 bases from J, the junction kept 10 bases outside the gene matches. CDR3 bases: TGTGCCAGCAGGATGAGGACAGGAGCAGCTAACTATGGCTACACCTTC. Its protein product is CASRMRTGAANYGYTF.

The rearrangement joins TRBV6-5 to TRBJ1-1; D not resolved. V lost 0 bases, J lost 0 bases, and 5 bases lay in between. This CDR3 is built from 14 residues. The germline gives CDR1 MNHEY, CDR2 SVGAGI. CDR3 nucleotides: TGTGCCAGCAGTTACTCTCAGATGAACACTGAAGCTTTCTTT. This encodes CASSYSQMNTEAFF.

Only a few counts were recorded for this clone. This chain uses TRBV27 with TRBJ1-1, with D tentatively TRBD1 (6 bases). The V gene lost 4 bases and the J gene lost 3 bases, with 12 bases spanning the gap. CDR1 is MNHEY and CDR2 is SMNVEV in the germline V gene (reference sequence). CDR3 length: 14 residues. This chain's CDR3 is CASSYRVTDTEAFF. The CDR3 nucleotides read TGTGCCAGCAGTTACAGGGTAACGGACACTGAAGCTTTCTTT.

This clone was seen just once. This sequence joins TRBV7-9 and TRBJ1-3; D remains unclear. In germline, CDR1 is SEHNR, CDR2 FQNEAQ (reference sequence). Between the trimmed V and J ends, which lost 2 bases and 8 bases, there was a span of 4 bases. The CDR3 length is 11 residues. Written as DNA, the CDR3 is TGTGCCAGCAGCTTAATCGACACCATATATTTT. Translating it yields CASSLIDTIYF.

The CDR3 coding sequence is TGTGCCAGCAGCAGGACCGGGACAGGGGGCGCAGATACGCAGTATTTT. Its protein is CASSRTGTGGADTQYF. The chain recombines TRBV7-2 with TRBJ2-3; 12 bases are a match to TRBD1. The V gene's germline CDR1 is SGHTA and CDR2 FQGNSA. This CDR3 is 16 amino acids long. The trim removed 5 bases at V and 4 bases at J, leaving 7 bases unmatched.

This clone was picked up one time. The J gene is TRBJ2-1, the V gene TRBV7-9; 12 bases fit TRBD2. CDR1 is SEHNR and CDR2 is FQNEAQ in the germline V gene (reference sequence). The CDR3 spans 19 residues. J lost 1 base, V lost 5 bases, and 12 bases had no gene match. The CDR3 loop is CASSAGRTSGIGSYNEQFF. CDR3 nucleotide sequence: TGTGCCAGCAGCGCAGGCAGGACTAGCGGGATCGGTTCCTACAATGAGCAGTTCTTC.

This clone has a handful of counts. The rearrangement uses TRBV11-2 and TRBJ2-7; possibly TRBD2 for D (5 bases). The CDR3 spans 15 residues. The germline V gene encodes CDR1 SGHAT and CDR2 FQNNGV. Between the trimmed V and J ends, which lost 6 bases and 2 bases, there was a span of 17 bases. DNA for the CDR3: TGTGCCAGCAGTCCCCCCGGACTTCAAACCTACGAGCAGTACTTC. Translation gives CASSPPGLQTYEQYF.

This clone was detected only once. The V and J genes are TRBV4-2 and TRBJ1-1; the D gene is possibly TRBD1 (6 bases). CDR1 is LGHNA, CDR2 YNFKEQ, per germline. V lost 0 bases and J 1 base, leaving 15 bases between the germline ends. The CDR3 runs to 17 residues. This CDR3 is CASSQELRGRGNTEAFF. The CDR3, as DNA: TGTGCCAGCAGCCAAGAGTTAAGGGGCAGGGGGAACACTGAAGCTTTCTTT.

This chain uses TRBV6-6 with TRBJ1-1; D call uncertain. The CDR3 is 13 residues long. The germline gives CDR1 MNHNY, CDR2 SVGAGI (reference sequence). V lost 3 bases and J lost 3, with 8 bases in between. The chain's CDR3 is CASSYLSYTEAFF. DNA for the CDR3: TGTGCCAGCAGTTATCTCTCCTACACTGAAGCTTTCTTT.

The rearrangement links TRBV5-1 to TRBJ2-7; 9 bases align to TRBD1. Trimming removed 4 bases from V and 4 bases from J; junction bases left unmatched: 9. This CDR3 contains 15 residues. CDR1 is SGHRS and CDR2 is YFSETQ in the germline V gene. The CDR3 DNA sequence: TGCGCCAGCAGCCAAACAGGGGGCGGATCGTACGAGCAGTACTTC. It translates to CASSQTGGGSYEQYF.